This TCR beta chain came from a study of response to subunit inactivated influenza vaccine. This clonotype came up a few times. Its specificity is not known. A single record per CDR3 protein comes from TCRdb applying MiXCR to the RT-PCR reads. Of 700,000 to 900,000 distinct CDR3 sequences listed, around 20% were seen once; the top ten hold roughly 10%. Study results and caveats: Authors suggested that a seasonal influenza vaccination recruits few new T cells each time.

Trimming cost V 0 bases and J 5 bases; bases outside gene matches: 4. Germline values: CDR1 LNHNV, CDR2 YYDKDF (reference sequence). The CDR3 totals 17 residues. The chain couples TRBV15 to TRBJ2-1; 13 nucleotides agree with TRBD2. The sequencing here drew on PBMCs from blood, taken 4 to 6 days after vaccination. This clonotype originated in a man over 45 who received an inactivated influenza vaccine. CDR3 sequence reads: CATSRELAGGPNNEQFF. The DNA for the CDR3 is TGTGCCACCAGCAGAGAACTAGCGGGGGGGCCTAACAATGAGCAGTTCTTC.